This TCR beta chain was found in a study of regulatory T cells in long-lasting Graves disease. Time point noted: newly diagnosed GD, antithyroid drugs for less than 3 months. The authors made the TCR library using RNA they extracted from PBMCs. Through Arm-PCR of CDR3 regions and iRepertoire HTBI primers, TCR beta libraries were built. TCRdb used MiXCR to reprocess the multiplex PCR reads, holding one entry per CDR3 protein. Of a few hundred thousand distinct CDR3 sequences listed, 15% to 20% are singletons. This sample was shared with a second study, whose subject was T cells in Graves' hyperthyroidism and ophthalmopathy. As that report states: Most thyroid-expanded clonotypes above 0.001 were also found in blood. Progression to ophthalmopathy was predicted a median of approximately 6.4 months early.

This sample comprised peripheral blood mononuclear cells (PBMCs), obtained at new diagnosis, from a patient treated with antithyroid drugs. The clonotype was recovered from a woman aged 25 to 39 with Graves disease.

As DNA, the CDR3 is TGCAGCGTTACAACCGGACAGGGTAGCAATCAGCCCCAGCATTTT. It is translated as CSVTTGQGSNQPQHF. The chain uses TRBV29-1 and TRBJ1-5; 8 nucleotides match TRBD1. V lost 5 bases to trimming and J lost 0 bases; unmatched junction nucleotides: 6. This CDR3 is 15 amino acids long. Germline-derived CDR1 and CDR2 are SQVTM and ANQGSEA.